The 31 T cell receptor beta chains given below trace back to one sample, sequenced in a study of tumor-infiltrating lymphocytes in primary liver carcinoma. Reverse transcription of around 0.45 ug total RNA with a constant-region primer produced TCR beta cDNA. Three nested multiplex PCR rounds, a slightly modified ARM-PCR, produced the libraries for TCR beta. Forward primers for TRBV1-TRBV30 and a C-beta reverse primer served the first two PCR rounds, at roughly 10 cycles each. TCRdb processed the multiplex PCR reads anew with MiXCR; each CDR3 protein has one entry. The sample shows about 50,000 distinct CDR3 sequences, about 78% of them seen only once. Starting material for RNA and DNA co-extraction consisted of roughly 19-30 mg of unsorted bulk tissue. What was sequenced was liver tumor tissue from sampling region 5. Subset given: tumor region T5, tumor centre. These receptors were taken from a man aged 35 to 55 with primary liver carcinoma and hepatitis B virus infection.

In regard to this clonotype: At one end, the junction sequence differs from germline, possibly due to a read error. This chain links TRBV6-2 or TRBV6-3 with TRBJ2-1, with D maybe TRBD2 (5 bases). CDR3 length: 11 amino acids. Germline values: CDR1 MNHEY, CDR2 SVGEGT. The CDR3, as DNA: TGTGCCAGCTCCAATGGAGGAGAGCAATTCTTC. It encodes CASSNGGEQFF.

This clonotype was observed a few times. One end of the junction fails to match germline, which may point to a read error. This chain joins TRBV29-1 and TRBJ2-2; D possibly uses TRBD1 or TRBD2 (5 bases each). This CDR3 contains 11 residues. Per germline, CDR1 SQVTM and CDR2 ANQGSEA. CDR3 nucleotides: TGCAGCACCAAGGGGAACGGGGAGTTGTTTTTT. It specifies CSTKGNGELFF.

A note on this clonotype: An end of the junction does not agree with germline; a read error may underlie this. This chain joins TRBV10-1 and TRBJ2-7, with a weak D call TRBD2 (6 bases). The CDR3 is 14 amino acids. Germline-derived CDR1 and CDR2 are WNHNN and SYGVQD (reference sequence). CDR3 DNA sequence: TGCGTCAGCAGCCCCGGGGGAATGATCTACGAGCAGTACTTC. This codes for CVSSPGGMIYEQYF.

This sequence joins TRBV6-2 or TRBV6-3 and TRBJ2-2; D is perhaps TRBD1 (5 bases). This CDR3 spans 13 amino acids. V lost 8 bases to trimming and J lost 3 bases, with 10 bases between them. Germline V CDR1 and CDR2: MNHEY, SVGEGT. Here the CDR3 reads CASGVRDTGELFF. Written as DNA, the CDR3 is TGTGCCAGCGGGGTCAGGGACACCGGGGAGCTGTTTTTT.

A remark on this clonotype: The conserved final phenylalanine or tryptophan is absent from the CDR3, which likely points to a read error. This chain uses TRBV7-9 with TRBJ2-7; 13 positions agree with TRBD2. Germline trimming cut 5 bases from V and 3 bases from J; bases unmatched to any gene: 13. The CDR3 loop spans 18 amino acids. Germline loops: CDR1 SEHNR, CDR2 FQNEAQ (reference sequence). CDR3 in amino acids: CASSPRPTSGRTVYEQYL. The CDR3 DNA sequence: TGTGCCAGCAGCCCTCGTCCGACTAGCGGGAGGACGGTCTACGAGCAGTACCTC.

This clonotype appeared once. The rearrangement joins TRBV6-5 to TRBJ2-3; D not certain. This CDR3 is 14 amino acids long. Germline CDR1 MNHEY, CDR2 SVGAGI. The ends were cut back, 4 bases at V and 5 bases at J, with 13 bases in the middle. The chain's CDR3 is CASSLARGRDTQYF. DNA for the CDR3: TGTGCCAGCAGTTTGGCCCGAGGCAGAGATACGCAGTATTTT.

This clonotype was recorded only once. Likely a read error: the CDR3 ends without its conserved phenylalanine or tryptophan. The CDR3 sequence: CASSPAGAGTGELFS. The CDR3 coding sequence is TGTGCCAGCAGCCCAGCGGGGGCGGGCACCGGGGAGCTGTTTTCT. The V and J genes are TRBV2 and TRBJ2-2; TRBD2 matches at 8 bases. Germline V gene data show CDR1 as SNHLY and CDR2 as FYNNEI. V lost 6 bases and J lost 4; bases outside the gene matches: 7. The CDR3 loop spans 15 amino acids.

This chain joins TRBV7-8 and TRBJ2-2; D is perhaps TRBD1 (6 bases). CDR3 length: 12 residues. With 3 bases removed from V and 9 bases from J, the gap between germline ends came to 8 bases. Per germline, CDR1 SGHVS and CDR2 FQNEAQ. This CDR3 is CASSLDSWELFF. The CDR3 DNA follows: TGTGCCAGCAGCTTGGACAGCTGGGAGCTGTTTTTT. The whole variable domain, remainder taken from reference TRBV7-8 and TRBJ2-2, is GAGVSQSPRYKVAKRGQDVALRCDPISGHVSLFWYQQALGQGPEFLTYFQNEAQLDKSGLPSDRFFAERPEGSVSTLKIQRTQQEDSAVYLCASSLDSWELFFGEGSRLTVL.

To note about this clonotype: Because the CDR3 is missing its conserved closing phenylalanine or tryptophan, this is likely a read error. The V and J genes are TRBV11-2 and TRBJ2-1; TRBD2 matches at 10 bases. The CDR3 loop spans 16 amino acids. Germline-derived CDR1 and CDR2 are SGHAT and FQNNGV. V dropped 5 bases and J dropped 0; count of bases not matched to a gene: 4. CDR3 DNA: TGTGCCAGCAGCAGGACTAGCGGCAGCTCCTACAATGAGCAGTTCTCC. This sequence encodes CASSRTSGSSYNEQFS.

For this clonotype: At one boundary the junction diverges from the germline segment, which might be a read error. The chain recombines TRBV12-3 or TRBV12-4 with TRBJ1-1; a weak D match, TRBD1 (6 bases). This CDR3 is 14 amino acids long. The CDR3 sequence: CASSSADRSAETFF. Here the CDR3 DNA reads TGTGCCAGCAGTTCGGCAGACAGGAGCGCTGAAACTTTCTTT.

Worth noting for this clonotype: One junction end disagrees with the germline gene, perhaps due to a read error. The chain employs TRBV7-2 and TRBJ2-7; 11 nucleotides align to TRBD1. The CDR3 spans 14 residues. From germline, CDR1 is SGHTA and CDR2 FQGNSA. For the CDR3, the DNA is TGTGCCAACAGCTTCAGGACAGGGGGCAGTGAGCAGTACTTC. This encodes CANSFRTGGSEQYF.

As to this clonotype: The germline gene is not matched at one end of the junction; a read error may be the cause. The rearrangement links TRBV2 to TRBJ2-5, with 7 positions matching TRBD1. Germline assignment: CDR1 SNHLY and CDR2 FYNNEI. The CDR3 consists of 13 residues. CDR3 sequence reads: CASKRDSQETQHF. The CDR3 nucleotides are TGTGCCAGCAAGAGGGACAGCCAAGAGACCCAGCACTTC.

Points on this clonotype: The CDR3 carries no conserved terminal phenylalanine or tryptophan, so it likely arises from a read error. This chain links TRBV5-6 with TRBJ2-2, with 7 bases fitting TRBD1. The CDR3 is 15 amino acids. Germline V gives CDR1 SGHDT, CDR2 YYEEEE. CDR3 residues: CASSWGQTNIGELFY. CDR3 DNA: TGCGCCAGCAGCTGGGGACAGACGAACATCGGGGAGCTGTTTTAT.

As concerns this clonotype: At one boundary the junction diverges from the germline segment, which might be a read error. The chain uses TRBV5-6 and TRBJ2-1; a possible D gene is TRBD2 (7 bases). The CDR3 runs 16 residues. The germline V gene has CDR1 SGHDT and CDR2 YYEEEE. CDR3 region: CASSLVAGAGDNEHFF. DNA of the CDR3: TGTGCCAGCAGCTTGGTTGCGGGAGCTGGGGACAATGAGCACTTCTTC.

On this clonotype: This may be a read error, as it is one base from a much larger clone. This chain links TRBV7-9 with TRBJ2-1, with D possibly matching TRBD2 (5 bases). The CDR3 is 18 residues long. The germline V gene encodes CDR1 SEHNR and CDR2 FQNEAQ (reference sequence). The CDR3 DNA reads TGTGTCAGCAGCTTCTCTGGCCGGGGAAAGCGAGGCGACAATGAGCAGTTCTTC. This translates into CVSSFSGRGKRGDNEQFF.

Concerning this clonotype: The junction departs from the called germline gene at one end, perhaps through a read error. The V call is TRBV13, the J call TRBJ1-1; tentatively, D is TRBD1 (6 bases). The length of the CDR3 is 12 residues. CDR1 PRHDT and CDR2 FYEKMQ come from the germline V gene (reference sequence). The CDR3, as DNA: TGTGCCGGCAGCACCAGGGGTGGTGGGGCTTTCTTT. This translates into CAGSTRGGGAFF.

As for this clonotype: The junction departs from the called germline gene at one end, perhaps through a read error. The J gene is TRBJ2-1, the V gene TRBV7-3, with unresolved D. Germline values: CDR1 SGHTA, CDR2 FQGTGA. The CDR3 is made up of 15 amino acids. The CDR3 DNA reads TGCGCCAGCAGCTTAGGCCCGAGCCCCTACAATGAGCGGTTCTTC. Amino acids: CASSLGPSPYNERFF.

This clonotype has a single count. The CDR3 reads CASREEWWGTDTQYF. CDR3 sequence (DNA): TGTGCCAGCAGAGAAGAGTGGTGGGGGACAGATACGCAGTATTTT. V usage is TRBV6-5 and J usage is TRBJ2-3; D is perhaps TRBD1 or TRBD2 (5 bases each). V was cut by 6 bases and J by 3 bases, with 16 bases left in between. The CDR3 is made up of 15 amino acids. Germline lookup yields CDR1 MNHEY and CDR2 SVGAGI.

On this clonotype: This CDR3 fails to terminate in the conserved phenylalanine or tryptophan, so it likely reflects a read error. Because the CDR3's place on the DNA is in doubt, the DNA is left out and the CDR3 is given as listed by TCRdb. CDR3 loop: CAAGAGGVQETKYY. The genes are TRBV28 and TRBJ2-5; whether TRBD1, the table's D call, matches the DNA was not checked. With termini counted, the CDR3 has 14 amino acids. Per germline, CDR1 MDHEN and CDR2 SYDVKM.

In the case of this clonotype: This may be a read error: a much more frequent sequence differs by one nucleotide. This chain joins TRBV2 and TRBJ2-1, with D hard to call. Looked up from germline, CDR1 is SNHLY and CDR2 is FYNNEI. V shed 2 bases and J shed 3 bases, with 5 bases lying between them. The CDR3 loop spans 13 amino acids. CDR3 protein: CASSEHVYNEQFF. CDR3 bases: TGTGCCAGCAGTGAACATGTCTACAATGAGCAGTTCTTC.

The chain employs TRBV18 and TRBJ2-5; a possible D gene is TRBD2 (5 bases). Germline V gene lookup returns CDR1 KGHSH and CDR2 LQKENI. The V end lost 6 bases, the J end lost 5 bases, and 19 bases lay between the germline ends. The length of the CDR3 is 15 residues. This CDR3 reads CASSTEEAPLETQYF. CDR3 DNA: TGTGCCAGCTCCACCGAGGAGGCCCCGTTGGAGACCCAGTACTTC.

The rearrangement links TRBV11-2 to TRBJ2-7, with D possibly matching TRBD2 (6 bases). Trimming took 11 bases from V and 3 from J, leaving 14 bases between them. The CDR3 extends over 12 amino acids. CDR1 is SGHAT and CDR2 is FQNNGV in the germline V gene. The CDR3 DNA sequence: TGTGCCGTCAGCCCCGGGGGCTACGAGCAGTACTTC. Its translation is CAVSPGGYEQYF.

This rearrangement joins TRBV10-1 to TRBJ2-4, with TRBD2 matching 10 bases. V shed 6 bases, J shed 7 bases, and the junction held 9 bases outside the gene matches. The CDR3 consists of 15 residues. Germline CDR1 WNHNN, CDR2 SYGVQD (reference sequence). CDR3 region: CASSTLAGRTNIQYF. Written as DNA, the CDR3 is TGCGCCAGCAGCACACTAGCGGGAAGGACCAACATTCAGTACTTC.

This clonotype was seen once. The chain carries TRBV6-1 and TRBJ1-5, with 9 nucleotides matching TRBD1. TRBJ2-3 explains the end of the DNA better; the J call may be wrong. CDR1 is MNHNS, CDR2 SASEGT, per germline. This CDR3 has 15 amino acids. CDR3 region: CASSVDRGCNQPQYF. The CDR3 region has the DNA TGTGCCAGCAGTGTGGACAGGGGCTGTAATCAGCCCCAGTATTTT.

This chain joins TRBV6-5 and TRBJ2-7, with 8 bases identical to TRBD2. CDR1 is MNHEY and CDR2 is SVGAGI in the germline V gene. This CDR3 is 14 amino acids long. V gave up 8 bases and J gave up 8 bases; unmatched junction bases: 14. In DNA form, the CDR3 reads TGTGCCAGCGGTTTAAGCGGGAGTTCCCACAAGCAGTACTTC. It yields the protein CASGLSGSSHKQYF.

V and J are TRBV6-1 and TRBJ2-5; D may be TRBD1 (6 bases). Germline CDR1 is MNHNS and CDR2 is SASEGT. The CDR3 consists of 19 residues. The V end lost 4 bases, the J end lost 2 bases, and 26 bases lay between the germline ends. CDR3 sequence reads: CASSGGWSGRLTGQETQYF. For the CDR3, the DNA is TGTGCCAGCAGTGGAGGGTGGAGTGGCCGCCTGACAGGACAAGAGACCCAGTACTTC.

Remarks on this clonotype: The germline gene is not matched at one end of the junction; a read error may be the cause. The CDR3 DNA reads TGTGCCAGCAACTTAGGCCTGATCATTGAAGCTTTCTTT. Translation gives CASNLGLIIEAFF. V and J are TRBV11-2 and TRBJ1-1; D is unresolved. The V gene's germline CDR1 is SGHAT and CDR2 FQNNGV. The CDR3 sequence is 13 residues long.

The chain links TRBV11-2 to TRBJ2-5; tentatively, D is TRBD1 (6 bases). The V end was cut by 8 bases, the J end by 10 bases, with 20 bases between. CDR1 is SGHAT, CDR2 FQNNGV, per germline. The CDR3 spans 13 residues. CDR3 sequence reads: CASGQGPQEFQYF. CDR3 nucleotide sequence: TGTGCCAGCGGTCAGGGGCCGCAAGAGTTCCAGTACTTC.

Comments on this clonotype: This CDR3 is missing its conserved last phenylalanine or tryptophan, likely due to a read error. The rearrangement uses TRBV29-1 and TRBJ2-3, with 7 bases that match TRBD1. J was trimmed by 1 base and V by 8 bases; bases with no gene match: 6. The CDR3 consists of 13 residues. CDR1 is SQVTM and CDR2 is ANQGSEA in the germline V gene. This CDR3 reads CSSRQGGTDTQYL. CDR3 nucleotides: TGCAGCTCAAGACAGGGTGGCACAGATACGCAGTATCTT.

The sample holds one count of this clonotype. This chain connects TRBV5-5 to TRBJ2-7; D is undetermined. With 2 bases removed from V and 3 bases from J, the gap between germline ends came to 9 bases. CDR3 size: 13 residues. Germline V lookup: CDR1 SGHKS, CDR2 YYEKEE (reference sequence). CDR3 region: CASSFGFYYEQYF. The CDR3 DNA sequence: TGTGCCAGCAGCTTCGGATTCTACTACGAGCAGTACTTC.

This chain connects TRBV6-2 or TRBV6-3 to TRBJ2-1, with a possible D match to TRBD2 (5 bases). This CDR3 spans 15 amino acids. V was pared by 7 bases and J by 6 bases, with 19 bases between. Germline V CDR1 and CDR2: MNHEY, SVGEGT. The CDR3 DNA sequence: TGTGCCAGCACTCGACGACTACAAGAGGCCAATGAGCAGTTCTTC. Translation gives CASTRRLQEANEQFF.